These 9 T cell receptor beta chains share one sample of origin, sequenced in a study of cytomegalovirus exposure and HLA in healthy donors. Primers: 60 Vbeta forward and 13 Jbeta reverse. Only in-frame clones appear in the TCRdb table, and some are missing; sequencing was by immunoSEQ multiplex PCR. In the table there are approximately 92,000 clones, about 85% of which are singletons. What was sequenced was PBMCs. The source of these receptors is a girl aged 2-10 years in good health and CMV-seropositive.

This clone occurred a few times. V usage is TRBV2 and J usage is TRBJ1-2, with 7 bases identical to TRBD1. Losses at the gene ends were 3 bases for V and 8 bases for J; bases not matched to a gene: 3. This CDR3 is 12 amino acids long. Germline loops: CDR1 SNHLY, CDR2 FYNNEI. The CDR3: CASSDDRVGYTF. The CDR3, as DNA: TGTGCCAGCAGTGACGACAGGGTCGGCTACACCTTC.

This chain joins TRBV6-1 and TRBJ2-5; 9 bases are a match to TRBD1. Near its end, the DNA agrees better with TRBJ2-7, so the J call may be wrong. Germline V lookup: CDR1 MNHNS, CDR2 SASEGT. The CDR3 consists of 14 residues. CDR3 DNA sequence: TGTGCCAGCAGTGGACGGGACAGGGCAACCGAGCAGTACTTC. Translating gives CASSGRDRATEQYF.

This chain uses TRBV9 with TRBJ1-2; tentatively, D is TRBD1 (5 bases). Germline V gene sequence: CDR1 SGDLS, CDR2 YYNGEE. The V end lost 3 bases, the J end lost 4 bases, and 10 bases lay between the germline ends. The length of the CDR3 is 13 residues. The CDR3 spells CASSDRPFYGYTF. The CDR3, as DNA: TGTGCCAGCAGCGACAGGCCATTCTATGGCTACACCTTC.

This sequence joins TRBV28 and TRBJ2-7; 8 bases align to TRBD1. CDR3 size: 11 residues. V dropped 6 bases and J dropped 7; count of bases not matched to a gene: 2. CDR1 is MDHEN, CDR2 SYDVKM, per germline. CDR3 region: CASSTGGEQYF. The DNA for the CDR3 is TGTGCCAGCAGCACAGGGGGAGAGCAGTACTTC.

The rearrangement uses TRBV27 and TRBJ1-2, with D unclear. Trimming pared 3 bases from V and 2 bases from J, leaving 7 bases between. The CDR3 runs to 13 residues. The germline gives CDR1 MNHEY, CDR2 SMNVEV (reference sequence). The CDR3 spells CASSLAGNYGYTF. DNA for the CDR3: TGTGCCAGCAGTTTGGCCGGGAACTATGGCTACACCTTC.

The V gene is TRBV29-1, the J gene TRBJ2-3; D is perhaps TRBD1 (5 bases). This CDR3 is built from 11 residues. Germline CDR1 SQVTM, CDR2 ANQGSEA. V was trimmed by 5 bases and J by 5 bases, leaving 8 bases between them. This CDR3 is CSVLTGDTQYF. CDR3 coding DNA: TGCAGCGTTTTAACAGGAGATACGCAGTATTTT.

DNA of the CDR3: TGTGCCAGCAGTGAATATAGTGGGCAGCTATTCTACGAGCAGTACTTC. This sequence encodes CASSEYSGQLFYEQYF. The rearrangement uses TRBV25-1 and TRBJ2-7, with no clear D. This CDR3 contains 16 residues. V lost 0 bases and J lost 3, with 15 bases in between. CDR1 and CDR2 (germline): MGHDK, SYGVNS.

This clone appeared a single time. As DNA, the CDR3 is TGTGCCAGCAGCGTAGACGAGAGAAACAATGAGCAGTTCTTC. It is translated as CASSVDERNNEQFF. The rearrangement links TRBV9 to TRBJ2-1; D is unclear. The ends were cut back, 0 bases at V and 5 bases at J, with 9 bases in the middle. Germline V CDR1 and CDR2: SGDLS, YYNGEE. The CDR3 length is 14 residues.

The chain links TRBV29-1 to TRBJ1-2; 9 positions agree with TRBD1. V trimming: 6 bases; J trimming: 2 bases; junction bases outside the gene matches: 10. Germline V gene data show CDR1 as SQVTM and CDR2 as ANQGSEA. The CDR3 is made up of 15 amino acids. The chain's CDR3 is CSVPGQGVRNYGYTF. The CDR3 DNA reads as TGCAGCGTCCCGGGACAGGGAGTAAGGAACTATGGCTACACCTTC.